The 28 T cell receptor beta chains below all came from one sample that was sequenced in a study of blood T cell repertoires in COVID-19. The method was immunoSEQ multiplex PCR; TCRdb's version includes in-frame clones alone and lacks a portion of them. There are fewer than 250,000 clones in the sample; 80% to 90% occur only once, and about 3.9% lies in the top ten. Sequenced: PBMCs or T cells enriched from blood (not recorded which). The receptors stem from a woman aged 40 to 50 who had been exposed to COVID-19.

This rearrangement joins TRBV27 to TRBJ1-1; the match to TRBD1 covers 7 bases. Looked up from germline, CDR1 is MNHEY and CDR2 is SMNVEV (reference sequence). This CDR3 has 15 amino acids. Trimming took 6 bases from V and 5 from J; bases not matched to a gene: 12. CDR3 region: CASRTGQVAWTEAFF. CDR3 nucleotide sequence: TGTGCCAGCAGGACAGGGCAGGTCGCATGGACTGAAGCTTTCTTT.

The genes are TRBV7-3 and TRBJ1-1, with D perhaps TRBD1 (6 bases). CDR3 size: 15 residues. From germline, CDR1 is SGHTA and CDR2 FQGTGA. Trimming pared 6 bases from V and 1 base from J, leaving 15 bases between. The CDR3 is CASSEIQGGNTEAFF. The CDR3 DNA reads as TGTGCCAGCAGTGAGATACAAGGGGGGAACACTGAAGCTTTCTTT.

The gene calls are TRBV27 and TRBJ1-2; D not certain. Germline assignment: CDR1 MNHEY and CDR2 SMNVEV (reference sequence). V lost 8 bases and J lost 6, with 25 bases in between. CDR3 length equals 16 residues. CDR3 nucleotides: TGTGCCAGCTCCCTCTATGCCACTATAGGAGACGATGGCTACACCTTC. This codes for CASSLYATIGDDGYTF.

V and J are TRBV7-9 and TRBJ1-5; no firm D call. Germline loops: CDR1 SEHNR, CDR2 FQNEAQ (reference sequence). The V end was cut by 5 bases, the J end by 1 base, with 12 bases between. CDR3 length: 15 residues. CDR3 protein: CASSPGDGSNQPQHF. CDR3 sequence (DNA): TGTGCCAGCAGCCCAGGTGACGGAAGCAATCAGCCCCAGCATTTT.

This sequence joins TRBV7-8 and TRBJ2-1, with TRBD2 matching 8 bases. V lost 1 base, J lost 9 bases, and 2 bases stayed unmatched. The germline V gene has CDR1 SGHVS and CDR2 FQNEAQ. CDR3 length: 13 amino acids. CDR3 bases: TGTGCCAGCAGCTTAGGGGCGGGGGGTGAGCAGTTCTTC. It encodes CASSLGAGGEQFF.

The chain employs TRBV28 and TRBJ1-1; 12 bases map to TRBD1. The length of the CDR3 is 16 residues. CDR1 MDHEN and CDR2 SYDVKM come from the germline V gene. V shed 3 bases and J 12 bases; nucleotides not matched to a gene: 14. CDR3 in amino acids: CASSFSSGQGASLTFF. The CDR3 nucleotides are TGTGCCAGCAGTTTTTCCTCGGGACAGGGGGCATCCTTGACTTTCTTT.

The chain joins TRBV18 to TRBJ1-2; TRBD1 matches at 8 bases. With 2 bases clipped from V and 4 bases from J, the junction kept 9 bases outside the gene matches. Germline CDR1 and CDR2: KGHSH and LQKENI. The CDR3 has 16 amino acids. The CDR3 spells CASSPAWTGSGYGYTF. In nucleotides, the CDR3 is TGTGCCAGCTCACCAGCCTGGACAGGGAGTGGCTATGGCTACACCTTC.

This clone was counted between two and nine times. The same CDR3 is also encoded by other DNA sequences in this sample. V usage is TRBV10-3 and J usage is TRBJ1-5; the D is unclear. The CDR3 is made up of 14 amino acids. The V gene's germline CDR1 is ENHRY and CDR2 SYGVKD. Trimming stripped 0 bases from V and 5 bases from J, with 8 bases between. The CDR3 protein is CAISESRGDQPQHF. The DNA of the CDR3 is TGTGCCATCAGTGAGTCCCGGGGAGATCAGCCCCAGCATTTT.

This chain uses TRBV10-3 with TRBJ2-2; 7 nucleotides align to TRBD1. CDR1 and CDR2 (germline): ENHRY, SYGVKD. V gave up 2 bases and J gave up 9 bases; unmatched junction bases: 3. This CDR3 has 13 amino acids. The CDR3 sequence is CAISEGQARELFF. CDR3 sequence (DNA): TGTGCCATCAGTGAGGGACAGGCCAGGGAGCTGTTTTTT.

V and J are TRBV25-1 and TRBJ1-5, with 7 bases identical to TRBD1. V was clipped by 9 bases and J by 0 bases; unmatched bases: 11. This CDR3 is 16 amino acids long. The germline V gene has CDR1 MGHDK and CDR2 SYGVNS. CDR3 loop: CARIASQGCSNQPQHF. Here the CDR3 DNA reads TGTGCCAGGATAGCATCACAGGGGTGTAGCAATCAGCCCCAGCATTTT.

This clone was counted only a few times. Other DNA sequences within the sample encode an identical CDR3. CDR3 coding DNA: TGCGCCAGCAGCTTGGGACAAGTAGATCAGCCCCAGCATTTT. As protein: CASSLGQVDQPQHF. V and J are TRBV5-1 and TRBJ1-5; no firm D call. The ends were cut back, 0 bases at V and 5 bases at J, with 9 bases in the middle. Germline CDR1 reads SGHRS; CDR2 reads YFSETQ. The length of the CDR3 is 14 residues.

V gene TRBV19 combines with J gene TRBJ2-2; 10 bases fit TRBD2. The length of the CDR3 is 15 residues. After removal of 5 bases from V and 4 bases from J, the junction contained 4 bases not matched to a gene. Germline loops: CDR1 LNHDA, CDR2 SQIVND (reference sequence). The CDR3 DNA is TGTGCCAGTAGTGTGCTAGCGGGGGCCACCGGGGAGCTGTTTTTT. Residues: CASSVLAGATGELFF.

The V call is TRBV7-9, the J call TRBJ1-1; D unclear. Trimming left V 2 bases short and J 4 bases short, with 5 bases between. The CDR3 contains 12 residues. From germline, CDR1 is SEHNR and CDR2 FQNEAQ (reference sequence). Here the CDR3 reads CASSLYSTEAFF. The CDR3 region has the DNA TGTGCCAGCAGCTTATATAGCACTGAAGCTTTCTTT.

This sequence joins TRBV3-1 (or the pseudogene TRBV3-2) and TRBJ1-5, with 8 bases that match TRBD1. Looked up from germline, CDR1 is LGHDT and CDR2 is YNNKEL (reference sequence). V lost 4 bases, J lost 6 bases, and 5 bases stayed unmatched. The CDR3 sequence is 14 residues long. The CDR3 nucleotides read TGTGCCAGCAGCCCCAGGACAGGGTTTCAGCCCCAGCATTTT. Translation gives CASSPRTGFQPQHF.

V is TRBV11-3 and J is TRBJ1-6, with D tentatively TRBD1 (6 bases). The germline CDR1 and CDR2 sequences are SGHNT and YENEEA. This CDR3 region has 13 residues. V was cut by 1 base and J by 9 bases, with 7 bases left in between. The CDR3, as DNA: TGTGCCAGCAGCTTAGGGGGGCGTTCACCCCTCCACTTT. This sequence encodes CASSLGGRSPLHF. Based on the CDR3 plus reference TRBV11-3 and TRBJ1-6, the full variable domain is EAGVVQSPRYKIIEKKQPVAFWCNPISGHNTLYWYLQNLGQGPELLIRYENEEAVDDSQLPKDRFSAERLKGVDSTLKIQPAELGDSAVYLCASSLGGRSPLHFGNGTRLTVT.

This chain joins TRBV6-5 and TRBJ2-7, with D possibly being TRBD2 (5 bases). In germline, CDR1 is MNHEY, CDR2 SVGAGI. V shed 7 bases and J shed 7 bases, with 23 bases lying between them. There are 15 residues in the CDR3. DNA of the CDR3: TGTGCCAGCAAGTTAGGAGTCCCTAAAACGGGGGAGCAGTACTTC. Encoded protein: CASKLGVPKTGEQYF.

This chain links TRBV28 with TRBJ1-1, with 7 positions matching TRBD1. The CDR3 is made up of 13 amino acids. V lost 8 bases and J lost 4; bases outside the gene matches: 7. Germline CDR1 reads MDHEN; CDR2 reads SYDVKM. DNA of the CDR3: TGTGCCAGCGACCAGACAGGGCGCACTGAAGCTTTCTTT. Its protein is CASDQTGRTEAFF. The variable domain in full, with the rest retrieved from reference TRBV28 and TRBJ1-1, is DVKVTQSSRYLVKRTGEKVFLECVQDMDHENMFWYRQDPGLGLRLIYFSYDVKMKEKGDIPEGYSVSREKKERFSLILESASTNQTSMYLCASDQTGRTEAFFGQGTRLTVV.

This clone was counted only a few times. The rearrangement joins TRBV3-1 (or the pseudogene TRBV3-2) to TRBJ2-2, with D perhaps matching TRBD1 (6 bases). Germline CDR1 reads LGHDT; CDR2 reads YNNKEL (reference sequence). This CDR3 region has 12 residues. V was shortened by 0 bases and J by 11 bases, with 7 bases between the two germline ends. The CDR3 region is CASSQDRGELFF. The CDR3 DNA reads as TGTGCCAGCAGCCAAGACAGGGGTGAGCTGTTTTTT.

The CDR3 nucleotides are TGTGCCAGCAGGGACAGGGCGGCCGGGGAGCTGTTTTTT. It translates to CASRDRAAGELFF. V usage is TRBV11-2 and J usage is TRBJ2-2, with 8 nucleotides matching TRBD1. The germline gives CDR1 SGHAT, CDR2 FQNNGV. The CDR3 loop spans 13 amino acids. V lost 6 bases and J lost 6; bases outside the gene matches: 3.

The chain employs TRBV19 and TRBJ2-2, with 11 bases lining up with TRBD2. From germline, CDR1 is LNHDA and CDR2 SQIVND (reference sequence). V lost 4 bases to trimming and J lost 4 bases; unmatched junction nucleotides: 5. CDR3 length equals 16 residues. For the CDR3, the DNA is TGTGCCAGTAGTACTGTAGCGGGGGGGCCCACCGGGGAGCTGTTTTTT. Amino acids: CASSTVAGGPTGELFF.

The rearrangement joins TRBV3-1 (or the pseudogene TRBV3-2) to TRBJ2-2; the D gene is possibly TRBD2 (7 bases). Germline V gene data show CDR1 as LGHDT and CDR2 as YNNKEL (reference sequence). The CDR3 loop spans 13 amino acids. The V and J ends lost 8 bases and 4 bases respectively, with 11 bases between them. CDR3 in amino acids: CASGGAGTGELFF. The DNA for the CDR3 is TGTGCCAGCGGGGGGGCAGGCACCGGGGAGCTGTTTTTT.

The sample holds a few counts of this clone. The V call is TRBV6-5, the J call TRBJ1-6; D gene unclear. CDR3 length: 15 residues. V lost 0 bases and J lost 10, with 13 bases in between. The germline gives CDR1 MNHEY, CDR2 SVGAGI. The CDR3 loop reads CASSYSAESRSPLHF. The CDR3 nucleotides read TGTGCCAGCAGTTACTCAGCGGAAAGTAGGTCACCCCTCCACTTT.

In nucleotides, the CDR3 is TGTGCCAGTAGTATAACCCCACGACTAACTTGGAATCAGCCCCAGCATTTT. Encoded protein: CASSITPRLTWNQPQHF. The chain has TRBV19 and TRBJ1-5, with unresolved D. Deletions cut 2 bases from V and 4 bases from J, with 18 bases between. This CDR3 region has 17 residues. Germline V gene lookup returns CDR1 LNHDA and CDR2 SQIVND (reference sequence).

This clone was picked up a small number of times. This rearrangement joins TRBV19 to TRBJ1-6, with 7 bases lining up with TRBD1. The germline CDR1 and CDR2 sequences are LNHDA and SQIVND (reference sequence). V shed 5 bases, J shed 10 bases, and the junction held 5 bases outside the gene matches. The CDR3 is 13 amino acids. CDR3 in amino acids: CASSGTEGSPLHF. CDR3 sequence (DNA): TGTGCCAGTAGTGGGACAGAGGGGTCACCCCTCCACTTT.

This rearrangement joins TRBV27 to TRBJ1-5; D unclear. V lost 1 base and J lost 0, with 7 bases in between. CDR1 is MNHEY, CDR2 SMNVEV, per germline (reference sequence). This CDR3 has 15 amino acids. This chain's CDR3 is CASSLFPNSNQPQHF. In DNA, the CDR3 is TGTGCCAGCAGTTTATTCCCTAATAGCAATCAGCCCCAGCATTTT.

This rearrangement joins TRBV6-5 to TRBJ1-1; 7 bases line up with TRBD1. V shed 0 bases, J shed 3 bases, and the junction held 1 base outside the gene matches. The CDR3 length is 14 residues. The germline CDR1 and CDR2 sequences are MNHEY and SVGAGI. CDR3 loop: CASSYSRGYTEAFF. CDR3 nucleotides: TGTGCCAGCAGTTACTCCAGGGGGTACACTGAAGCTTTCTTT.

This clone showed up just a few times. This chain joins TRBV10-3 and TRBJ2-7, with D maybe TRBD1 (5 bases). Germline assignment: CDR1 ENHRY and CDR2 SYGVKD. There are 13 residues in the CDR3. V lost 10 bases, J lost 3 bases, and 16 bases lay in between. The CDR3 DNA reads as TGTGCCACCCAGACAGCCGTTCACTACGAGCAGTACTTC. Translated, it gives CATQTAVHYEQYF.

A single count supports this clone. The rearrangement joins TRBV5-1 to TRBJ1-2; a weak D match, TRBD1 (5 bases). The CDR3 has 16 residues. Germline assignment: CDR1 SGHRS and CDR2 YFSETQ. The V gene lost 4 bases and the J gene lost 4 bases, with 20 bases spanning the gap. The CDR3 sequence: CASSPIDSATTYGYTF. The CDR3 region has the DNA TGCGCCAGCAGCCCAATCGACAGCGCTACTACCTATGGCTACACCTTC.